Each of the 7 T cell receptor beta chains below was sequenced from the same sample in a study of blood T cell repertoires in COVID-19. TCRdb keeps only in-frame clones here, not all; method: immunoSEQ multiplex PCR. The sample shows more than 9,500 clones, approximately 85% of them seen only once. The sequenced sample was peripheral blood. The source is a human donor in a cohort sampled during active COVID-19.

Details on this clone: Mismatch with germline at one junction end may stem from a read error. The chain combines TRBV5-8 with TRBJ2-1; TRBD2 matches at 9 bases. This CDR3 is built from 15 residues. Germline V gives CDR1 SGHTS, CDR2 YDEGEE. The CDR3 is CASCFRGGVCNEQFF. As DNA, the CDR3 is TGTGCCAGCTGCTTCCGCGGGGGGGTATGCAATGAGCAGTTCTTC.

This chain joins TRBV2 and TRBJ1-2, with TRBD1 identical over 8 bases. The CDR3 spans 13 residues. Per the germline V gene, CDR1 is SNHLY and CDR2 is FYNNEI. V lost 6 bases to trimming and J lost 4 bases; unmatched junction nucleotides: 4. DNA of the CDR3: TGTGCCAGCAGGGACAGGGTGGCCTATGGCTACACCTTC. Protein: CASRDRVAYGYTF.

Only one count was recorded for this clone. The J gene is TRBJ1-5, the V gene TRBV28, with 7 bases aligning to TRBD1. There are 15 residues in the CDR3. Germline loops: CDR1 MDHEN, CDR2 SYDVKM. Trimming at V came to 6 bases and at J to 4 bases, leaving 9 bases not matched to a gene. CDR3 coding DNA: TGTGCCAGCAGCTCCCGACAGGGTAGAAATCAGCCCCAGCATTTT. It codes for CASSSRQGRNQPQHF.

The V and J genes are TRBV7-3 and TRBJ1-1; 11 bases match TRBD1. Germline CDR1 and CDR2: SGHTA and FQGTGA. This CDR3 has 14 amino acids. After removal of 2 bases from V and 5 bases from J, the junction contained 1 base not matched to a gene. For the CDR3, the DNA is TGTGCCAGCAGCTTAGGACAGGGGGCGACTGAAGCTTTCTTT. Protein: CASSLGQGATEAFF.

The chain uses TRBV12-3 or TRBV12-4 and TRBJ1-1; a weak D match, TRBD1 (5 bases). Trimming took 3 bases from V and 4 from J, leaving 9 bases between them. This CDR3 is built from 13 residues. The CDR3 DNA is TGTGCCAGCAGTTTGGGCGGGGGCACTGAAGCTTTCTTT. Translating gives CASSLGGGTEAFF.

This clone showed up just a few times. The chain joins TRBV4-1 to TRBJ2-7, with 8 bases matching TRBD1. The CDR3 is 17 residues long. J was trimmed by 6 bases and V by 0 bases; bases with no gene match: 13. In germline, CDR1 is MGHRA, CDR2 YSYEKL. The CDR3 is CASSQEIGRTGRVEQYF. The DNA for the CDR3 is TGCGCCAGCAGCCAAGAAATTGGACGGACAGGGCGGGTCGAGCAGTACTTC.

The CDR3 region has the DNA TGTGCCAGCAGCTTCCGATCGGGCGAGCAGTACTTC. This codes for CASSFRSGEQYF. The V gene is TRBV7-2, the J gene TRBJ2-7; D is ambiguous. The ends were cut back, 3 bases at V and 6 bases at J, with 9 bases in the middle. Germline CDR1 SGHTA, CDR2 FQGNSA. There are 12 residues in the CDR3.